The 20 T cell receptor beta chains reported below all come from one sample, sequenced in a study of T cells in Graves' hyperthyroidism and ophthalmopathy. What was amplified from RNA transcripts were TCR beta CDR3 regions. HTBI primers drove first-round RT-PCR of the TCR CDR3. TCRdb reanalysed the multiplex PCR reads using MiXCR and keeps one entry per CDR3 protein. The repertoire has 490,000 or so distinct CDR3 sequences, around 16% of them found once; the top ten carry about 29%. The source material was blood. The source of these receptors is a woman aged 25 to 45 with Graves' ophthalmopathy.

The rearrangement joins TRBV3-1 to TRBJ1-3; D not certain. Germline V CDR1 and CDR2: LGHDT, YNNKEL (reference sequence). The CDR3 is made up of 16 amino acids. Trimming removed 0 bases at V and 0 bases at J, with 9 bases between. The CDR3 bases are TGTGCCAGCAGCCAAGAGGGTGGGTTCTCTGGAAACACCATATATTTT. Protein product: CASSQEGGFSGNTIYF. The full variable domain, rest sourced from reference TRBV3-1 and TRBJ1-3, is DTAVSQTPKYLVTQMGNDKSIKCEQNLGHDTMYWYKQDSKKFLKIMFSYNNKELIINETVPNRFSPKSPDKAHLNLHINSLELGDSAVYFCASSQEGGFSGNTIYFGEGSWLTVV.

This clonotype was found many times. The CDR3 spells CASSPTTGDSNQPQHF. CDR3 nucleotide sequence: TGTGCCAGCTCACCGACGACAGGGGATAGCAATCAGCCCCAGCATTTT. V and J are TRBV18 and TRBJ1-5; 8 bases agree with TRBD1. The CDR3 has 16 residues. Trimming removed 3 bases from V and 0 bases from J; junction bases left unmatched: 4. Germline lookup yields CDR1 KGHSH and CDR2 LQKENI.

This clonotype occurred a few times. This CDR3 is CASSLGGGLTDGYTF. Here the CDR3 DNA reads TGTGCCAGCAGTTTAGGCGGGGGTTTAACCGATGGCTACACCTTC. This chain uses TRBV27 with TRBJ1-2; possible D gene TRBD1, 5 bases. The germline V and J ends were trimmed by 2 bases and 6 bases, with 16 bases remaining between them. This CDR3 contains 15 residues. Looked up from germline, CDR1 is MNHEY and CDR2 is SMNVEV (reference sequence).

The CDR3 is CASSFRRRIFNEQFF. The CDR3 DNA reads TGTGCCAGCAGCTTCCGAAGAAGAATTTTCAATGAGCAGTTCTTC. The J gene is TRBJ2-1, the V gene TRBV7-7; D call uncertain. Germline CDR1 and CDR2: SSHAT and FNYEAQ (reference sequence). Trimming pared 3 bases from V and 6 bases from J, leaving 15 bases between. The CDR3 consists of 15 residues.

The sample holds many counts of this clonotype. The chain joins TRBV7-2 to TRBJ2-3; 10 bases agree with TRBD1. After removal of 3 bases from V and 6 bases from J, the junction contained 12 bases not matched to a gene. The CDR3 has 17 amino acids. From germline, CDR1 is SGHTA and CDR2 FQGNSA. CDR3 sequence reads: CASSFDRGRRKVDTQYF. DNA of the CDR3: TGTGCCAGCAGCTTTGACAGGGGGCGCAGAAAGGTGGATACGCAGTATTTT.

This clonotype has at least ten counts. The chain combines TRBV7-3 with TRBJ2-1, with D tentatively TRBD2 (5 bases). This CDR3 is built from 13 residues. CDR1 and CDR2 (germline): SGHTA, FQGTGA. The V end lost 6 bases, the J end lost 9 bases, and 15 bases lay between the germline ends. The chain's CDR3 is CASSPDSSREQFF. CDR3 in DNA: TGTGCCAGCAGTCCGGACTCCTCTCGTGAGCAGTTCTTC.

Ten or more counts support this clonotype. The chain couples TRBV11-3 to TRBJ2-1, with 8 bases matching TRBD2. Germline V lookup: CDR1 SGHNT, CDR2 YENEEA. The CDR3 sequence is 13 residues long. Trimming took 3 bases from V and 8 from J; bases not matched to a gene: 3. The CDR3 reads CASSFGLADEQFF. The CDR3 nucleotides read TGTGCCAGCAGCTTTGGACTAGCAGATGAGCAGTTCTTC.

The chain joins TRBV13 to TRBJ1-1; D ambiguous. Germline V CDR1 and CDR2: PRHDT, FYEKMQ (reference sequence). The CDR3 length is 13 residues. Trimming took 3 bases from V and 4 from J, leaving 9 bases between them. The CDR3 reads CASSFGPGTEAFF. The CDR3 DNA reads TGTGCCAGCAGCTTTGGGCCCGGCACTGAAGCTTTCTTT.

This clonotype showed up many times. This chain uses TRBV6-1 with TRBJ1-2; 9 bases map to TRBD1. The trim removed 5 bases at V and 6 bases at J, leaving 16 bases unmatched. Germline V gene data show CDR1 as MNHNS and CDR2 as SASEGT. The CDR3 loop spans 17 amino acids. The CDR3: CASSLYPGTGTWDGYTF. In nucleotides, the CDR3 is TGTGCCAGCAGTCTCTACCCCGGGACAGGGACTTGGGATGGCTACACCTTC.

In this sample, this clonotype turned up many times. V and J are TRBV4-3 and TRBJ1-1; the match to TRBD1 covers 8 bases. The CDR3 covers 14 residues. Germline trimming cut 3 bases from V and 4 bases from J; bases unmatched to any gene: 4. The germline V gene encodes CDR1 LGHNA and CDR2 YSLEER. The CDR3 is CASSQARGRTEAFF. The CDR3 DNA reads TGCGCCAGCAGCCAGGCCAGGGGGCGCACTGAAGCTTTCTTT.

This clonotype was found a few times. The V and J genes are TRBV30 and TRBJ2-5, with TRBD1 matching 9 bases. The V gene end was trimmed by 2 bases and the J gene end by 3 bases; junction bases not matched to a gene: 4. Looked up from germline, CDR1 is GTSNPN and CDR2 is SVGIG (reference sequence). The CDR3 covers 14 residues. This CDR3 reads CAWSRGQGKETQYF. The CDR3 DNA follows: TGTGCCTGGAGTCGGGGACAGGGAAAAGAGACCCAGTACTTC.

The chain uses TRBV11-1 and TRBJ2-7, with a tentative D call TRBD1 (6 bases). The CDR3 length is 14 residues. The germline gives CDR1 SGHAT, CDR2 FQDESV (reference sequence). Trimming removed 5 bases from V and 4 bases from J, with 15 bases in between. DNA for the CDR3: TGTGCCAGCAGCCCGGACAGTCAAGGGTACGAGCAGTACTTC. It specifies CASSPDSQGYEQYF.

The chain couples TRBV7-9 to TRBJ2-3; possible D gene TRBD2, 7 bases. CDR1 is SEHNR and CDR2 is FQNEAQ in the germline V gene (reference sequence). This CDR3 is 13 amino acids long. The CDR3 sequence is CAGGHGVGDTQYF. The CDR3 nucleotides read TGTGCGGGGGGGCACGGGGTCGGAGATACGCAGTATTTT.

V gene TRBV12-3 or TRBV12-4 combines with J gene TRBJ2-1, with D perhaps given as TRBD1 or TRBD2 (5 bases each). V lost 5 bases and J 2 bases, leaving 13 bases between the germline ends. The CDR3 has 15 amino acids. This CDR3 is CASSPRGTAYNEQFF. The DNA of the CDR3 is TGTGCCAGCAGTCCAAGAGGGACCGCCTACAATGAGCAGTTCTTC.

This clonotype came up many times. This chain joins TRBV7-8 and TRBJ2-7, with 9 bases that match TRBD1. The V segment lost 5 bases and the J segment 3 bases; nucleotides outside the gene matches: 11. Germline values: CDR1 SGHVS, CDR2 FQNEAQ. CDR3 length equals 16 residues. This CDR3 is CASSPTNRDRDYEQYF. DNA of the CDR3: TGTGCCAGCAGCCCTACGAACCGGGACAGGGACTACGAGCAGTACTTC.

Ten or more counts support this clonotype. The genes are TRBV6-2 or TRBV6-3 and TRBJ1-2; the D gene is possibly TRBD1 (6 bases). V lost 2 bases and J lost 8, with 12 bases in between. This CDR3 is 13 amino acids long. Germline V lookup: CDR1 MNHEY, CDR2 SVGEGT. In DNA, the CDR3 is TGTGCCAGCAGTTACAGGACAGCCGGCGGCTACACCTTC. Its translation is CASSYRTAGGYTF.

This clonotype was seen only a few times. CDR3 coding DNA: TGTGCCAGCAGTTACTCCTTCGGGACAGGGGGCAATAGGAATGGCTACACCTTC. Translating gives CASSYSFGTGGNRNGYTF. V usage is TRBV6-2 or TRBV6-3 and J usage is TRBJ1-2, with 12 bases that match TRBD1. The CDR3 is 18 amino acids. In germline, CDR1 is MNHEY, CDR2 SVGEGT. Trimming removed 0 bases from V and 6 bases from J; junction bases left unmatched: 11.

The table lists this clonotype with many counts. The chain employs TRBV12-3 or TRBV12-4 and TRBJ2-3; TRBD2 matches 9 bases. This CDR3 region has 17 residues. The ends lost 5 bases at V and 4 bases at J; junction bases unmatched: 13. CDR3 nucleotide sequence: TGTGCCAGCAGTCCCGTACTCAGCGGGAGGTTCCCAGATACGCAGTATTTT. Translation: CASSPVLSGRFPDTQYF.

In this sample, this clonotype turned up a few times. The V gene is TRBV27, the J gene TRBJ2-1; D could derive from TRBD1 or TRBD2 (5 bases each). This CDR3 is 15 amino acids long. Looked up from germline, CDR1 is MNHEY and CDR2 is SMNVEV (reference sequence). The V end was cut by 4 bases, the J end by 2 bases, with 12 bases between. Here the CDR3 DNA reads TGTGCCAGCAGTTCCGGGACCCACCCCTACAATGAGCAGTTCTTC. Translated, it gives CASSSGTHPYNEQFF.

This clonotype has a handful of counts. This chain connects TRBV11-2 to TRBJ1-4, with TRBD1 identical over 8 bases. This CDR3 has 14 residues. V was clipped by 4 bases and J by 6 bases; unmatched bases: 4. The germline gives CDR1 SGHAT, CDR2 FQNNGV. The CDR3, as DNA: TGTGCCAGCAGCTCCAGGGGGCGCGATGAAAAACTGTTTTTT. It translates to CASSSRGRDEKLFF.